The 13 T cell receptor beta chains below come from one sample, sequenced in a study of blood T cells in healthy people across ages. Primed by a sample-barcoded 5' primer and a J-beta primer mix, a second PCR proceeded for roughly 6 to 12 cycles. TCRdb reprocessed the 5' RACE reads with MiXCR, giving one entry per CDR3 protein. The data show 550,000 to 750,000 distinct CDR3 sequences, over 20% seen once. Sequenced input: blood. These TCRs come from a man between 65 and 79 years old in good health.

The table lists this clonotype with a few counts. The chain combines TRBV7-6 with TRBJ2-5; D is perhaps TRBD1 (6 bases). Near its end, the DNA agrees better with TRBJ2-7, so the J call may be wrong. This CDR3 has 15 amino acids. Germline-derived CDR1 and CDR2 are SGHVS and FNYEAQ. CDR3 bases: TGTGCCAGCAGCTTAGTAGTCGGGACACCCTACGAGCAGTACTTC. This sequence encodes CASSLVVGTPYEQYF.

V gene TRBV20-1 combines with J gene TRBJ1-1; D is ambiguous. Germline V gene lookup returns CDR1 DFQATT and CDR2 SNEGSKA (reference sequence). The CDR3 consists of 13 residues. V lost 1 base to trimming and J lost 1 base, with 7 bases between them. CDR3 coding DNA: TGCAGTGCTAGAGGCCCTACGAACACTGAAGCTTTCTTT. Protein: CSARGPTNTEAFF.

This clonotype was picked up a small number of times. V and J are TRBV12-3 or TRBV12-4 and TRBJ2-7, with TRBD2 matching 9 bases. V shed 1 base and J 5 bases; nucleotides not matched to a gene: 12. CDR3 size: 17 residues. The CDR3 spells CASSLGLGVAGVHEQYF. The CDR3 nucleotides are TGTGCCAGCAGTTTAGGTCTGGGGGTAGCGGGAGTCCACGAGCAGTACTTC.

The chain uses TRBV2 and TRBJ2-1, with TRBD2 matching 10 bases. V lost 7 bases to trimming and J lost 7 bases; unmatched junction nucleotides: 10. The CDR3 totals 15 residues. The germline V gene has CDR1 SNHLY and CDR2 FYNNEI. DNA of the CDR3: TGTGCCAGCACCCCAGCGGGAGGGCCTAGGAATGAGCAGTTCTTC. It codes for CASTPAGGPRNEQFF.

The V call is TRBV7-2, the J call TRBJ1-4; possibly TRBD1 for D (6 bases). The length of the CDR3 is 18 residues. Deletions cut 6 bases from V and 4 bases from J, with 24 bases between. Germline V gene lookup returns CDR1 SGHTA and CDR2 FQGNSA. In DNA form, the CDR3 reads TGTGCCAGCAGTTCCGAGGCGATACACAGGGTGGTTAATGAAAAACTGTTTTTT. Residues: CASSSEAIHRVVNEKLFF. Variable domain in full (rest from reference TRBV7-2 and TRBJ1-4): GAGVSQSPSNKVTEKGKDVELRCDPISGHTALYWYRQSLGQGLEFLIYFQGNSAPDKSGLPSDRFSAERTGGSVSTLTIQRTQQEDSAVYLCASSSEAIHRVVNEKLFFGSGTQLSVL.

The chain links TRBV29-1 to TRBJ2-1; 12 bases line up with TRBD2. CDR3 length: 16 amino acids. Trimming at V came to 6 bases and at J to 1 base, leaving 7 bases not matched to a gene. CDR1 SQVTM and CDR2 ANQGSEA come from the germline V gene. The CDR3: CSVQTSGSKSYNEQFF. The CDR3 DNA reads TGCAGCGTACAGACTAGCGGGAGTAAATCCTACAATGAGCAGTTCTTC.

This clonotype was picked up a small number of times. The chain's CDR3 is CATRRQGNEKLFF. CDR3 nucleotides: TGTGCCACCAGAAGACAGGGAAATGAAAAACTGTTTTTT. The genes are TRBV15 and TRBJ1-4, with 7 bases that match TRBD1. V lost 6 bases, J lost 5 bases, and 3 bases stayed unmatched. Germline CDR1 and CDR2: LNHNV and YYDKDF (reference sequence). This CDR3 has 13 amino acids.

As concerns this clonotype: This could be a read error, since a much larger clone is one nucleotide away. V and J are TRBV29-1 and TRBJ1-1; D gene ambiguous. Germline-derived CDR1 and CDR2 are SQVTM and ANQGSEA. The CDR3 contains 12 residues. Trimming removed 8 bases from V and 6 bases from J, with 16 bases in between. CDR3 sequence: CSIAGGVAEAFF. CDR3 bases: TGCAGCATTGCCGGCGGTGTCGCTGAAGCTTTCTTT.

This clonotype was seen a handful of times. The rearrangement links TRBV20-1 to TRBJ1-5, with D unresolved. Germline V lookup: CDR1 DFQATT, CDR2 SNEGSKA (reference sequence). The ends were cut back, 3 bases at V and 7 bases at J, with 10 bases in the middle. CDR3 length: 12 amino acids. CDR3 sequence reads: CSASREGQPQHF. The CDR3 nucleotides are TGCAGTGCTAGTAGGGAAGGGCAGCCCCAGCATTTT.

The rearrangement links TRBV24-1 to TRBJ2-1; D is unclear. Germline V gene data show CDR1 as KGHDR and CDR2 as SFDVKD. Trimming removed 2 bases from V and 9 bases from J, with 10 bases in between. The CDR3 totals 13 residues. CDR3: CATSDYSMFEQFF. CDR3 bases: TGTGCCACCAGTGATTACAGTATGTTTGAGCAGTTCTTC.

A few counts support this clonotype. CDR3 in amino acids: CASSQGVENTEAFF. The CDR3, as DNA: TGTGCCAGCAGCCAAGGGGTGGAGAACACTGAAGCTTTCTTT. The chain employs TRBV3-1 and TRBJ1-1; D remains unclear. V was trimmed by 1 base and J by 1 base, leaving 7 bases between them. There are 14 residues in the CDR3. Germline CDR1 and CDR2: LGHDT and YNNKEL (reference sequence).

The rearrangement joins TRBV7-9 to TRBJ2-7, with 11 bases aligning to TRBD2. CDR3 size: 16 residues. Trimming took 3 bases from V and 2 from J; bases not matched to a gene: 6. Germline V gene sequence: CDR1 SEHNR, CDR2 FQNEAQ (reference sequence). The DNA of the CDR3 is TGTGCCAGCAGCTTGCCGGGACTAGCGGTCCCCTACGAGCAGTACTTC. This translates into CASSLPGLAVPYEQYF.

V gene TRBV7-9 combines with J gene TRBJ2-5, with a tentative D call TRBD2 (5 bases). Trimming took off 5 bases at V and 5 bases at J, with 12 bases between the two ends. Germline CDR1 is SEHNR and CDR2 is FQNEAQ (reference sequence). The CDR3 extends over 13 amino acids. The CDR3 DNA follows: TGTGCCAGCAGCACGCGGGCCTCGGAGACCCAGTACTTC. It translates to CASSTRASETQYF.